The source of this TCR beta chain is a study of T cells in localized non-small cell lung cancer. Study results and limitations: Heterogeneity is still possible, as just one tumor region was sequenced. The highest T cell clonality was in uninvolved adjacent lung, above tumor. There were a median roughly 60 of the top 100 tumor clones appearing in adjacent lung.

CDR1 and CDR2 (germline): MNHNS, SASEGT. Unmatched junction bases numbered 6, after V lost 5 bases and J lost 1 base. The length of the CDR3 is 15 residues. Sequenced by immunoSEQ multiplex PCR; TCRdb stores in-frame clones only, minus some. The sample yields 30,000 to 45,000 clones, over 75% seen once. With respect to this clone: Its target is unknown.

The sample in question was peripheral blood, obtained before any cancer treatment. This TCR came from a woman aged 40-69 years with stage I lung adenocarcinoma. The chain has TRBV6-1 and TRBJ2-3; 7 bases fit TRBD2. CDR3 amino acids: CASSNLAGGTDTQYF. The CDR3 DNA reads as TGTGCCAGCAGTAACCTCGCGGGGGGCACAGATACGCAGTATTTT.